This passage covers 20 T cell receptor beta chains from one sample sequenced in a study of cytomegalovirus exposure and HLA in healthy donors. Both 60 Vbeta primers and 13 Jbeta primers went into the PCR. Clones were read by immunoSEQ multiplex PCR, and TCRdb kept only the in-frame ones, dropping some. The table has under 140,000 clones, less than 85% seen once. The sequenced material came from PBMCs. The origin of the receptors is a man younger than 40 in good health and CMV-seropositive.

The CDR3 nucleotides read TGTGCCAGCAGCTTGGGGGGGGCGGGCAATCAGCCCCAGCATTTT. The encoded protein is CASSLGGAGNQPQHF. This chain links TRBV7-2 with TRBJ1-5; the D gene is possibly TRBD1 (6 bases). The CDR3 spans 15 residues. Germline CDR1 and CDR2: SGHTA and FQGNSA. The V end lost 3 bases, the J end lost 2 bases, and 11 bases lay between the germline ends. The full variable domain, completed using reference TRBV7-2 and TRBJ1-5, is GAGVSQSPSNKVTEKGKDVELRCDPISGHTALYWYRQSLGQGLEFLIYFQGNSAPDKSGLPSDRFSAERTGGSVSTLTIQRTQQEDSAVYLCASSLGGAGNQPQHFGDGTRLSIL.

In this sample, this clone turned up a few times. The rearrangement joins TRBV4-2 to TRBJ2-2, with 9 bases aligning to TRBD1. The germline V gene has CDR1 LGHNA and CDR2 YNFKEQ. Trimming removed 1 base from V and 3 bases from J; junction bases left unmatched: 0. The CDR3 has 15 amino acids. The CDR3 spells CASSQGTGDTGELFF. The CDR3 coding sequence is TGTGCCAGCAGCCAAGGGACAGGGGACACCGGGGAGCTGTTTTTT.

The chain has TRBV30 and TRBJ2-7; perhaps TRBD2 as D (5 bases). The CDR3 is made up of 13 amino acids. Trimming removed 0 bases from V and 3 bases from J, with 9 bases in between. CDR1 is GTSNPN and CDR2 is SVGIG in the germline V gene (reference sequence). The CDR3, as DNA: TGTGCCTGGAGTGTACTAGGATACTACGAGCAGTACTTC. Encoded protein: CAWSVLGYYEQYF.

The J gene is TRBJ2-5, the V gene TRBV5-4; 8 nucleotides line up with TRBD1. The assigned J gene may be wrong: the sequence end matches TRBJ2-7 better. Germline V CDR1 and CDR2: SGHNT, YYREEE (reference sequence). This CDR3 contains 15 residues. Written as DNA, the CDR3 is TGTGCCAGCAGCCCCGGGACAGGTGGCGCCTACGAGCAGTACTTC. Translated, it gives CASSPGTGGAYEQYF.

The rearrangement joins TRBV28 to TRBJ1-4; D unresolved. The germline V gene encodes CDR1 MDHEN and CDR2 SYDVKM. CDR3 size: 14 residues. The ends were cut back, 6 bases at V and 0 bases at J, with 8 bases in the middle. This CDR3 reads CASSPFTTNEKLFF. The DNA for the CDR3 is TGTGCCAGCAGCCCGTTTACAACTAATGAAAAACTGTTTTTT. Supplemented by reference TRBV28 and TRBJ1-4, the full variable domain reads DVKVTQSSRYLVKRTGEKVFLECVQDMDHENMFWYRQDPGLGLRLIYFSYDVKMKEKGDIPEGYSVSREKKERFSLILESASTNQTSMYLCASSPFTTNEKLFFGSGTQLSVL.

This clone showed up just a few times. V gene TRBV9 combines with J gene TRBJ1-3; D is perhaps TRBD1 (6 bases). Per the germline V gene, CDR1 is SGDLS and CDR2 is YYNGEE. This CDR3 region has 15 residues. V was pared by 3 bases and J by 0 bases, with 10 bases between. CDR3 DNA: TGTGCCAGCAGCGAACAGGGCTACTCTGGAAACACCATATATTTT. This translates into CASSEQGYSGNTIYF.

The chain is built from TRBV29-1 and TRBJ2-1; D unresolved. Germline CDR1 is SQVTM and CDR2 is ANQGSEA. V lost 4 bases and J 5 bases, leaving 12 bases between the germline ends. The CDR3 consists of 13 residues. CDR3 residues: CSVVPANHNEQFF. The CDR3 DNA follows: TGCAGCGTTGTCCCAGCGAACCACAATGAGCAGTTCTTC.

The CDR3 sequence is CASSNRGQYF. The CDR3 nucleotides read TGTGCCAGCAGCAACAGGGGGCAGTACTTC. The genes are TRBV2 and TRBJ2-5; 8 bases fit TRBD1. The CDR3 has 10 residues. The germline CDR1 and CDR2 sequences are SNHLY and FYNNEI. V was clipped by 6 bases and J by 11 bases; unmatched bases: 2.

V and J are TRBV4-2 and TRBJ2-5; 7 bases line up with TRBD2. This CDR3 region has 17 residues. Trimming at V came to 1 base and at J to 5 bases, leaving 13 bases not matched to a gene. CDR1 is LGHNA and CDR2 is YNFKEQ in the germline V gene. For the CDR3, the DNA is TGTGCCAGCAGCCAAGTGGTATCGGGACGGCGGGAGGAGACCCAGTACTTC. Encoded protein: CASSQVVSGRREETQYF.

The chain links TRBV5-4 to TRBJ2-3; 8 nucleotides agree with TRBD2. The CDR3 runs 15 residues. V shed 0 bases, J shed 3 bases, and the junction held 3 bases outside the gene matches. Germline CDR1 is SGHNT and CDR2 is YYREEE (reference sequence). DNA of the CDR3: TGTGCCAGCAGCTTGGCGGGGGGGTTGACAGATACGCAGTATTTT. As protein: CASSLAGGLTDTQYF.

This chain connects TRBV5-8 to TRBJ2-5; 11 nucleotides line up with TRBD1. The CDR3 is 16 residues long. J lost 5 bases, V lost 2 bases, and 8 bases had no gene match. CDR1 and CDR2 (germline): SGHTS, YDEGEE. In nucleotides, the CDR3 is TGTGCCAGCAGCTTCTGGACAGGGGGCCACGAGGAGACCCAGTACTTC. It specifies CASSFWTGGHEETQYF.

This clone was counted only a few times. This chain links TRBV5-4 with TRBJ1-6; 8 nucleotides agree with TRBD1. Germline values: CDR1 SGHNT, CDR2 YYREEE (reference sequence). With 0 bases clipped from V and 3 bases from J, the junction kept 5 bases outside the gene matches. The CDR3 totals 17 residues. The CDR3 here is CASSLGQGADYNSPLHF. The CDR3 DNA sequence: TGTGCCAGCAGCTTGGGGCAGGGGGCTGACTATAATTCACCCCTCCACTTT.

The genes are TRBV4-1 and TRBJ1-2; 9 nucleotides align to TRBD1. The V gene's germline CDR1 is MGHRA and CDR2 YSYEKL. The CDR3 extends over 15 amino acids. J gave up 8 bases and V 4 bases, and 11 bases lay outside the gene matches. CDR3 sequence: CASSPTTGTGSGYTF. The CDR3 bases are TGCGCCAGCAGCCCGACGACCGGGACAGGGAGCGGCTACACCTTC.

This clone was seen a few times. The chain has TRBV4-3 and TRBJ1-1; D may be TRBD1 (6 bases). V lost 0 bases and J lost 3, with 11 bases in between. CDR1 is LGHNA and CDR2 is YSLEER in the germline V gene. This CDR3 is built from 15 residues. In DNA form, the CDR3 reads TGCGCCAGCAGCCAAGAAGGATGGGGGCACACTGAAGCTTTCTTT. Amino acids: CASSQEGWGHTEAFF.

The chain links TRBV28 to TRBJ2-7, with D possibly TRBD1 on 5 matching bases. The ends were cut back, 5 bases at V and 7 bases at J, with 18 bases in the middle. Germline V lookup: CDR1 MDHEN, CDR2 SYDVKM. The length of the CDR3 is 14 residues. The CDR3 sequence: CASSQGDKPGEQYF. CDR3 nucleotide sequence: TGTGCCAGCAGTCAGGGCGACAAGCCTGGGGAGCAGTACTTC.

The chain recombines TRBV4-3 with TRBJ1-6, with TRBD1 matching 10 bases. The CDR3 consists of 20 residues. Germline V gene sequence: CDR1 LGHNA, CDR2 YSLEER. J lost 1 base, V lost 1 base, and 10 bases had no gene match. CDR3 coding DNA: TGCGCCAGCAGCCAAGGATGGCGGGGGGACAGGGGATCCTATAATTCACCCCTCCACTTT. This encodes CASSQGWRGDRGSYNSPLHF.

This clone was counted once. The chain carries TRBV7-9 and TRBJ2-7, with D possibly being TRBD1 (6 bases). Germline V lookup: CDR1 SEHNR, CDR2 FQNEAQ (reference sequence). Trimming shortened V by 1 base and J by 7 bases, and 14 bases separated the two germline ends. This CDR3 is 14 amino acids long. The CDR3 spells CASSLGSGVGEQYF. For the CDR3, the DNA is TGTGCCAGCAGCTTAGGGTCAGGGGTGGGGGAGCAGTACTTC.

V usage is TRBV7-9 and J usage is TRBJ2-2, with a weak D call TRBD2 (6 bases). Per the germline V gene, CDR1 is SEHNR and CDR2 is FQNEAQ (reference sequence). CDR3 length equals 16 residues. V was cut by 5 bases and J by 1 base, with 14 bases left in between. CDR3 in DNA: TGTGCCAGCAGCCATCCCGGGACTTTGAACACCGGGGAGCTGTTTTTT. Protein sequence: CASSHPGTLNTGELFF.

This chain connects TRBV30 to TRBJ1-1; D perhaps matches TRBD1 (5 bases). The V gene lost 3 bases and the J gene lost 7 bases, with 6 bases spanning the gap. This CDR3 spans 10 amino acids. Germline-derived CDR1 and CDR2 are GTSNPN and SVGIG (reference sequence). DNA of the CDR3: TGTGCCTGGAGCCAGGGTGAAGCTTTCTTT. Encoded protein: CAWSQGEAFF.

The chain couples TRBV10-3 to TRBJ2-7, with 10 bases matching TRBD1. The CDR3 totals 14 residues. CDR1 and CDR2 (germline): ENHRY, SYGVKD. Trimming at V came to 10 bases and at J to 4 bases, leaving 10 bases not matched to a gene. The CDR3 DNA reads as TGTGCCACAGGGGCGGGACAGGGGCTTTACGAGCAGTACTTC. Its protein product is CATGAGQGLYEQYF.